The subject of this entry is one T cell receptor beta chain. Its matching antigen is unknown. CDR3 length equals 12 residues. Germline V gene data show CDR1 as MGHRA and CDR2 as YSYEKL. The ends were cut back, 4 bases at V and 12 bases at J, with 13 bases in the middle. In each sample, about 10^5 TCR templates were assayed. Assay used: immunoSEQ multiplex PCR; TCRdb lists only in-frame clones, some missing. The table shows tens of thousands of clones, with around four fifths occurring only once. These data originate in a study of siplizumab effects on memory and regulatory T cells. Whole-study results and caveats: Significantly reduced by siplizumab was the cumulative frequency of alloreactive sequences, namely those traceable to unstimulated CD4+ memory cells.

The TCR originated in a human donor in good health. The chain carries TRBV4-1 and TRBJ2-1; a possible D gene is TRBD2 (5 bases). Sequencing was carried out using memory CD4+ T cells sorted from blood. CDR3 amino acids: CASSRGGMMQFF. In DNA, the CDR3 is TGCGCCAGCAGCCGCGGAGGAATGATGCAGTTCTTC.